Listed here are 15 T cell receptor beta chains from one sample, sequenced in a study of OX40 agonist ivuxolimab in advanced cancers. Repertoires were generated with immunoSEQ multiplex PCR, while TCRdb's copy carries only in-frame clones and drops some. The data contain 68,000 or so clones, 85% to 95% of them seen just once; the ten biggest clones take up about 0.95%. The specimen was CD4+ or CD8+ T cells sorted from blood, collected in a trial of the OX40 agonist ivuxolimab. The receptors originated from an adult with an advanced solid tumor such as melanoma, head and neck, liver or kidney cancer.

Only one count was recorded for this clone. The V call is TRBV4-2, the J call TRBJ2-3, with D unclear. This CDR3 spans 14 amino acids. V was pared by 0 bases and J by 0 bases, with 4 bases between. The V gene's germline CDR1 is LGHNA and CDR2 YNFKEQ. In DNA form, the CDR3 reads TGTGCCAGCAGCCAAGATCCTAGCACAGATACGCAGTATTTT. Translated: CASSQDPSTDTQYF.

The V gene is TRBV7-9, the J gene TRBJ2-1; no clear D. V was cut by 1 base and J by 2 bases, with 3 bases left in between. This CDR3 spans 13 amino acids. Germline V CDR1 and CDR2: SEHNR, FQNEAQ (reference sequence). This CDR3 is CASSLDTYNEQFF. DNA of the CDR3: TGTGCCAGCAGCTTAGATACCTACAATGAGCAGTTCTTC.

This CDR3 is CASSNQRGLDTQYF. CDR3 sequence (DNA): TGTGCCAGTAGTAACCAGCGGGGATTGGATACGCAGTATTTT. The chain couples TRBV19 to TRBJ2-3, with 7 bases identical to TRBD2. Germline V CDR1 and CDR2: LNHDA, SQIVND (reference sequence). V was pared by 4 bases and J by 6 bases, with 7 bases of the junction left unmatched. The CDR3 has 14 amino acids.

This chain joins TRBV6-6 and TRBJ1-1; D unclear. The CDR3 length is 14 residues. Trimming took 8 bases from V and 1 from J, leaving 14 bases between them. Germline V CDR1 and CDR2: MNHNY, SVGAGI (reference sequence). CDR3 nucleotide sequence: TGTGCCAGCTCCGACGGGCCTTCGAACACTGAAGCTTTCTTT. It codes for CASSDGPSNTEAFF.

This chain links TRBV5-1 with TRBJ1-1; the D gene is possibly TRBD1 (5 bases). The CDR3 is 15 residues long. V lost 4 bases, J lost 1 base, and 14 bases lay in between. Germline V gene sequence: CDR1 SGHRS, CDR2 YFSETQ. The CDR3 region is CASSVDGGSNTEAFF. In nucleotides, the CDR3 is TGCGCCAGCAGCGTAGACGGGGGGTCGAACACTGAAGCTTTCTTT.

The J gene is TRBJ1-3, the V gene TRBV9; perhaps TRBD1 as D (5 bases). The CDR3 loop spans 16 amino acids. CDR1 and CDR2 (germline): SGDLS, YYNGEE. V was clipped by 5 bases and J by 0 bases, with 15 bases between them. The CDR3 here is CASSPKRQSSGNTIYF. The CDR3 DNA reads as TGTGCCAGCAGTCCTAAAAGACAGAGCTCTGGAAACACCATATATTTT.

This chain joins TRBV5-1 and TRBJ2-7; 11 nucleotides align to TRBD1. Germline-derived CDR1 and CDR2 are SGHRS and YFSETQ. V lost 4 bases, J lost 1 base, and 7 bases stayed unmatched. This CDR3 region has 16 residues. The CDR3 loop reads CASSQVWDRGSYEQYF. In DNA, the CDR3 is TGCGCCAGCAGCCAAGTATGGGACAGGGGGTCCTACGAGCAGTACTTC.

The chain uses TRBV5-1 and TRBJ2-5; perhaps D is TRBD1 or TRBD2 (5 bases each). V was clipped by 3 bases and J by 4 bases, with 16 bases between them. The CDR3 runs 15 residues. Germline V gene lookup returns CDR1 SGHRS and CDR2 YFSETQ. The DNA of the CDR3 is TGCGCCAGCAGCTCCGGGACGGAGCCCCGAGAGACCCAGTACTTC. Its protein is CASSSGTEPRETQYF. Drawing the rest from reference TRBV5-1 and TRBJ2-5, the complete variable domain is KAGVTQTPRYLIKTRGQQVTLSCSPISGHRSVSWYQQTPGQGLQFLFEYFSETQRNKGNFPGRFSGRQFSNSRSEMNVSTLELGDSALYLCASSSGTEPRETQYFGPGTRLLVL.

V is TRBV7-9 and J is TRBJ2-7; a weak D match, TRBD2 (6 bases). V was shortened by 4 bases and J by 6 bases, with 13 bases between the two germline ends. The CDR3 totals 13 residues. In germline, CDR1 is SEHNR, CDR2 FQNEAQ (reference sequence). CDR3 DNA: TGTGCCAGCAGCTCAAACGCGGGGACCGAGCAGTACTTC. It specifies CASSSNAGTEQYF.

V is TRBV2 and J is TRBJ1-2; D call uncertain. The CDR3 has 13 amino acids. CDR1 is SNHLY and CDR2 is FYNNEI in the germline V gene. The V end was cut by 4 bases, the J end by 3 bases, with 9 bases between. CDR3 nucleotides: TGTGCCAGCAGTGCCGACACCTACTATGGCTACACCTTC. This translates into CASSADTYYGYTF.

In nucleotides, the CDR3 is TGTGCCAGCAGTTTACAGGGTGGCTACAATGAGCAGTTCTTC. This translates into CASSLQGGYNEQFF. The chain couples TRBV27 to TRBJ2-1; D possibly corresponds to TRBD1 (5 bases). Trimming took off 2 bases at V and 3 bases at J, with 8 bases between the two ends. The CDR3 is made up of 14 amino acids. Germline CDR1 reads MNHEY; CDR2 reads SMNVEV (reference sequence).

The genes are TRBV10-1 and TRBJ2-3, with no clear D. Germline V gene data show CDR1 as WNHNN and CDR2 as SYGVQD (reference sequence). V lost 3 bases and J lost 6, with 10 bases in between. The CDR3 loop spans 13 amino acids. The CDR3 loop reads CASSESLGDTQYF. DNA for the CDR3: TGCGCCAGCAGTGAAAGTCTGGGGGATACGCAGTATTTT.

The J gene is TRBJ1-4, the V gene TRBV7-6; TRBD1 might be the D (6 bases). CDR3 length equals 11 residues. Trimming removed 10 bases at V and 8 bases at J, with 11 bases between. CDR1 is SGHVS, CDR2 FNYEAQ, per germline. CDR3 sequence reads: CATSQGEKLFF. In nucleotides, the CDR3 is TGTGCCACATCCCAGGGGGAAAAACTGTTTTTT.

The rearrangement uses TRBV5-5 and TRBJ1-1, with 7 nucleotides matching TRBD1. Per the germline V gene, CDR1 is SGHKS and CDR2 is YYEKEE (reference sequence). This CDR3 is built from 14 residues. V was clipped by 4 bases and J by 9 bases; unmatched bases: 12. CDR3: CASSMLTGPSKAFF. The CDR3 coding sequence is TGTGCCAGCAGCATGCTGACAGGGCCCTCTAAAGCTTTCTTT.

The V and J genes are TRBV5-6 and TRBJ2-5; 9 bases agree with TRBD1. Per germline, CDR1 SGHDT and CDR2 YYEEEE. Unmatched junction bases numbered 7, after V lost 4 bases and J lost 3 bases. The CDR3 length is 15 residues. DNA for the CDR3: TGTGCCAGCAGCAAAGTGGGACAGGGCGAAGAGACCCAGTACTTC. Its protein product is CASSKVGQGEETQYF.